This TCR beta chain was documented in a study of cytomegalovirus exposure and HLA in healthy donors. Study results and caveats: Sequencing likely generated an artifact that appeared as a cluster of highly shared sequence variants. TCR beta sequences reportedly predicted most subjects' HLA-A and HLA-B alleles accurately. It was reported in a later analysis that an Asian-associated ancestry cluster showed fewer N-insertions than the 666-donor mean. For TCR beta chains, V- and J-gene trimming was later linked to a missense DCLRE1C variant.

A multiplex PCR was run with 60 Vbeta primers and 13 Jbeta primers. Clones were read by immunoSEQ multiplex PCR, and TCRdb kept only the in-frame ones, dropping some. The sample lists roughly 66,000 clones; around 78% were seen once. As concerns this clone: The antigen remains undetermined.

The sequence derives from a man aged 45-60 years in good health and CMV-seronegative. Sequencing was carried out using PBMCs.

In nucleotides, the CDR3 is TGTGCCAGCAGTTTGGACATGAGCAATCAGCCCCAGCATTTT. As protein: CASSLDMSNQPQHF. V is TRBV6-5 and J is TRBJ1-5, with TRBD1 as a possible D gene (5 bases). The ends were cut back, 4 bases at V and 1 base at J, with 8 bases in the middle. The CDR3 runs to 14 residues. Per germline, CDR1 MNHEY and CDR2 SVGAGI.